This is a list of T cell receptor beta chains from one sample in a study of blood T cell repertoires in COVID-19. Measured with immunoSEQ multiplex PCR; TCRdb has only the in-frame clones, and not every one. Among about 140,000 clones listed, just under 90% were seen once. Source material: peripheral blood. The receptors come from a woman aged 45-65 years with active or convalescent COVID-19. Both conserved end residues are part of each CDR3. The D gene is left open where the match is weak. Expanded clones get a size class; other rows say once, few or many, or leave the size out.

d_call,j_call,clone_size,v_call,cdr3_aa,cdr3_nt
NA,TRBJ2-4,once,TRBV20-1,CSARDKNIQYF,TGCAGTGCCCGGGACAAAAACATTCAGTACTTC
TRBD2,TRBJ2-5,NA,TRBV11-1,CASSTKRERKETQYF,TGTGCCAGCAGCACCAAGCGGGAGAGGAAAGAGACCCAGTACTTC
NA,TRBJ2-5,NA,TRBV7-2,CASSLDEGVATQYF,TGTGCCAGCAGCTTAGATGAGGGGGTAGCGACCCAGTACTTC
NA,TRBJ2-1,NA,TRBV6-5,CASSYALASEQFF,TGTGCCAGCAGTTATGCGCTAGCGTCCGAGCAGTTCTTC
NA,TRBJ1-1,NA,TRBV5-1,CASSLSLGLRETEAFF,TGCGCCAGCAGCCTATCGCTGGGACTCAGGGAGACTGAAGCTTTCTTT
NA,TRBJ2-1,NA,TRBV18,CASSPQSSALFF,TGTGCCAGCTCACCACAATCGAGTGCCCTGTTCTTC
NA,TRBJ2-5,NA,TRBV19,CASSMTGKNLGRTQYF,TGTGCCAGTAGTATGACAGGCAAGAATCTGGGTAGGACCCAGTACTTC
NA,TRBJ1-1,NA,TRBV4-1,CASSRQAGDTEAFF,TGCGCCAGCAGCCGACAGGCTGGAGATACTGAAGCTTTCTTT
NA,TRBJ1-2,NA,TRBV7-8,CASSNFGQIYGYTF,TGTGCCAGCAGCAATTTTGGACAGATCTATGGCTACACCTTC
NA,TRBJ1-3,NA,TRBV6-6,CASSPTGMEGNTIYF,TGTGCCAGCAGCCCCACAGGGATGGAAGGAAACACCATATATTTT
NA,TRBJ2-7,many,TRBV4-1,CASSQEPGAYEQYF,TGCGCCAGCAGCCAGGAGCCCGGGGCCTACGAGCAGTACTTC
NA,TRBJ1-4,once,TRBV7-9,CASSPYWGGRPTGNEKLFF,TGTGCCAGCAGCCCATATTGGGGAGGAAGGCCAACGGGCAATGAAAAACTGTTTTTT
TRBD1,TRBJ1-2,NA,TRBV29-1,CSVDPYGTANYGYTF,TGCAGCGTTGATCCCTATGGGACAGCTAACTATGGCTACACCTTC
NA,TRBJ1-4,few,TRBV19,CASSGATNEKLFF,TGTGCCAGCTCAGGGGCAACTAATGAAAAACTGTTTTTT